This T cell receptor (beta chain) was identified in a study of identical twins. Regarding the study as a whole: Cord blood beta clonotypes that were abundant carried fewer insertions, and memory repertoires showed no such trend.

Template switching introduced a universal primer site, and the cDNA bore unique molecular identifiers. TCRdb re-derived calls from the 5' RACE reads in MiXCR, one entry per CDR3 protein. The sample contains 700,000 to 950,000 distinct CDR3 sequences, over 9% of which appear only once. Points on this clonotype: Its specificity is unknown.

These same data were also listed under a study on yellow fever vaccine responses in identical twins. That paper states: Twins reportedly appeared to share part of their vaccine T cell response while keeping part individual.

Sequenced: PBMCs. The origin of this receptor is a woman aged 18-29 years in good health.

The CDR3 loop is CASSHKADRESQYF. CDR3 coding DNA: TGTGCCAGCAGCCATAAGGCGGACCGGGAGTCCCAGTACTTC. The J gene is TRBJ2-5, the V gene TRBV7-9; D is possibly TRBD2 (6 bases). The CDR3 has 14 residues. V lost 5 bases and J 9 bases, leaving 19 bases between the germline ends. Germline assignment: CDR1 SEHNR and CDR2 FQNEAQ (reference sequence).